The clone carrying this T cell receptor (beta chain) was counted many times. Its specificity is not known. The record originates from a study of T cells in Graves' hyperthyroidism and ophthalmopathy. RNA transcripts provided the source from which TCR beta CDR3 regions were amplified. First-round RT-PCR with HTBI primers amplified the TCR CDR3 region. TCRdb independently ran MiXCR on the multiplex PCR reads; one entry per CDR3 protein. The sample contains some 200,000 distinct CDR3 sequences, roughly a sixth of which appear only once. Germline V lookup: CDR1 GTSNPN, CDR2 SVGIG (reference sequence). The germline V and J ends were trimmed by 4 bases and 0 bases, with 6 bases remaining between them. The CDR3 contains 13 residues. It was around 11 ml of fresh peripheral blood that supplied the PBMCs. Study findings and constraints: The authors' 13 V-J model separated ophthalmopathy from stable hyperthyroidism.

The sample taken for sequencing was blood. The receptor's source is a woman between 45 and 65 years old with Graves' hyperthyroidism. The rearrangement joins TRBV30 to TRBJ2-2, with D perhaps TRBD2 (5 bases). Here the CDR3 DNA reads TGTGCCTGGATGGGAGCGAACACCGGGGAGCTGTTTTTT. This codes for CAWMGANTGELFF.